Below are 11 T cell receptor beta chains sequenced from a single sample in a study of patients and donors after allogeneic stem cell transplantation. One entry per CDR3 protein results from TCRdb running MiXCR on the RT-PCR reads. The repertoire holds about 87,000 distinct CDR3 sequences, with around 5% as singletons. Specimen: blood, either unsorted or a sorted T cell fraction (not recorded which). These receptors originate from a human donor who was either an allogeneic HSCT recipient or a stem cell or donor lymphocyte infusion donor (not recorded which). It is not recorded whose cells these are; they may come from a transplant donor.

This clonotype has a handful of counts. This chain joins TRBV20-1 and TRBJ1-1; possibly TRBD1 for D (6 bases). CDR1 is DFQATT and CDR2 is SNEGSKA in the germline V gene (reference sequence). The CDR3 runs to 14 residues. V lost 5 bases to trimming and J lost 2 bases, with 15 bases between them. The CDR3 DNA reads TGCAGTGCTCAAGAAACAGGGAGTAACACTGAAGCTTTCTTT. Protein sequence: CSAQETGSNTEAFF.

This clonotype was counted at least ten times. In nucleotides, the CDR3 is TGTGCCAGCAGCTCTTGGACAGGGAGCTCCTACGAGCAGTACTTC. Protein: CASSSWTGSSYEQYF. This chain links TRBV7-2 with TRBJ2-7, with 8 bases fitting TRBD1. Germline V lookup: CDR1 SGHTA, CDR2 FQGNSA. There are 15 residues in the CDR3. Germline trimming cut 4 bases from V and 0 bases from J; bases unmatched to any gene: 5.

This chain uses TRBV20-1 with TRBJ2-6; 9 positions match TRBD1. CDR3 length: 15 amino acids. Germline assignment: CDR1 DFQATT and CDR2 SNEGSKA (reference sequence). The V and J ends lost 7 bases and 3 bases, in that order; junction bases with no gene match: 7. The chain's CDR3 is CSGQGVSYGANVLTF. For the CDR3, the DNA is TGCAGTGGACAGGGGGTATCGTATGGGGCCAACGTCCTGACTTTC.

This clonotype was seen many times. In nucleotides, the CDR3 is TGCGCCAGCAGCCAGGCTACGACCCAGTACTTC. Its translation: CASSQATTQYF. This rearrangement joins TRBV4-1 to TRBJ2-5, with D unresolved. The CDR3 totals 11 residues. Trimming shortened V by 3 bases and J by 7 bases, and 6 bases separated the two germline ends. Germline CDR1 and CDR2: MGHRA and YSYEKL.

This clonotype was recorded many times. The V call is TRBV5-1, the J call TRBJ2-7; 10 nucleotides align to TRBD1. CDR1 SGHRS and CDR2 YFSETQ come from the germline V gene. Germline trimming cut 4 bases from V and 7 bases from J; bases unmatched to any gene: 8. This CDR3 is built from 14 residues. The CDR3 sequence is CASSPRDRGGEQYF. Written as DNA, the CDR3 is TGCGCCAGCAGCCCCCGGGACAGGGGCGGTGAGCAGTACTTC.

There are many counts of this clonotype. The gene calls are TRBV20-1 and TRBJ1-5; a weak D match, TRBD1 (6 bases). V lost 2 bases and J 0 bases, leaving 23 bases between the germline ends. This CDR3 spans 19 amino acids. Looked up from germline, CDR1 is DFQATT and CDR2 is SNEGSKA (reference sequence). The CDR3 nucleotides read TGCAGTGCTAGAAAGGGGCCAGGGGTCCATTCCTATAGCAATCAGCCCCAGCATTTT. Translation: CSARKGPGVHSYSNQPQHF.

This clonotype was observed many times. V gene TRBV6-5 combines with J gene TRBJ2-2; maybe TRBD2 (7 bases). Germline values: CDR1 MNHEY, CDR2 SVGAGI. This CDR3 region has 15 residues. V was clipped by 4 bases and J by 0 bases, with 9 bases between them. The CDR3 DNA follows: TGTGCCAGCAGTTTGGGGGGGCCGAACACCGGGGAGCTGTTTTTT. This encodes CASSLGGPNTGELFF.

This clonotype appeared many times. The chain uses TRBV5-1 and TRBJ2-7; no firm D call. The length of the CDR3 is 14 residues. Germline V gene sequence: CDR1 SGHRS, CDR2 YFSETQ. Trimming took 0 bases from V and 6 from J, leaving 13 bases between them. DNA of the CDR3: TGCGCCAGCAGCTTGGGCTTGGTGTCTTTCGAGCAGTACTTC. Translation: CASSLGLVSFEQYF.

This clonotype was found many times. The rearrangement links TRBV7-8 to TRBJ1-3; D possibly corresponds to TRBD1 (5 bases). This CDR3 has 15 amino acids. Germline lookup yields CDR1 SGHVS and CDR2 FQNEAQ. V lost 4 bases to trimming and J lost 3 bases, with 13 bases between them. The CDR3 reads CASSYGDFFGNTIYF. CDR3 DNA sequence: TGTGCCAGCAGCTACGGGGACTTTTTTGGAAACACCATATATTTT.

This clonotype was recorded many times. CDR3 in DNA: TGTGCCAGCAGGGGGCAGGACAATTCACCCCTCCACTTT. Protein: CASRGQDNSPLHF. The chain has TRBV12-3 or TRBV12-4 and TRBJ1-6, with TRBD1 as a possible D gene (5 bases). Trimming removed 6 bases from V and 7 bases from J, with 10 bases in between. The CDR3 length is 13 residues.

The CDR3 spells CAWSGITYEQYF. The CDR3 DNA reads as TGTGCCTGGAGTGGCATTACCTACGAGCAGTACTTC. This rearrangement joins TRBV30 to TRBJ2-7; D unresolved. In germline, CDR1 is GTSNPN, CDR2 SVGIG (reference sequence). V shed 1 base and J shed 2 bases, with 6 bases lying between them. The CDR3 runs 12 residues.